This TCR beta chain was recorded in a study of graft-versus-host responses after intestinal transplantation. As for the study in general: Tacrolimus and steroids were given for two to three years to all recipients after anti-thymocyte globulin induction. General study points: In patients with graft-donor T cell macrochimerism, allograft graft-versus-host to host-versus-graft clonal ratios were high. Detected in recipient marrow were GvH clones, some of which were first observed in ileum or blood. Early post-transplant HvG declines showed an association with peak circulating GvH clone levels.

Remarks on this clone: Its antigen is unidentified. The sample has other DNA sequences that encode this CDR3 too.

V gave up 1 base and J gave up 6 bases; unmatched junction bases: 2. The CDR3 is 13 residues long. CDR1 is GTSNPN, CDR2 SVGIG, per germline (reference sequence). The table came from immunoSEQ multiplex PCR; TCRdb's copy has only in-frame clones and leaves some out. The sample includes 90,000 to 95,000 clones, more than 85% of them seen just once. Sequenced material: unstimulated CD8+ T cells sorted from spleen or lymph node cells, taken before intestinal transplant. The chain combines TRBV30 with TRBJ1-2, with TRBD1 matching over 10 bases. This TCR was recovered from a human donor who received an intestinal transplant. The CDR3 reads CAWSAGQGNGYTF. The CDR3 coding sequence is TGTGCCTGGAGTGCGGGACAGGGGAATGGCTACACCTTC.